This T cell receptor beta chain was found in a study of T-cell memory formation after mild COVID-19. For the study at large: TCR clustering was largely donor specific.

With constant-segment primers, 5'RACE yielded cDNA libraries of TCR alpha and TCR beta that carried sample barcodes and UMIs. TCRdb analysed the 5' RACE reads with MiXCR anew, one entry per CDR3 protein. The sample holds 550,000 to 600,000 distinct CDR3 sequences; 20% to 25% are singletons and the top ten take roughly 8.1%. The CDR3 extends over 14 amino acids. CDR1 and CDR2 (germline): SNHLY, FYNNEI. The V end lost 5 bases, the J end lost 9 bases, and 16 bases lay between the germline ends. The sequencing input was PBMCs or a T cell subset sorted from them (not recorded which). This chain links TRBV2 with TRBJ2-2; D unresolved. This receptor was obtained from an adult woman who had mild COVID-19 (a few samples of this study predate the infection). Cell type and time point are not known. The CDR3 nucleotides are TGTGCCAGCAGTTTGGCTAGGATAATCCGGGAGCTGTTTTTT. It encodes CASSLARIIRELFF.